The rows below give T cell receptor beta chains drawn from one sample of a study of shared clonotypes between healthy human individuals. Sequencing used immunoSEQ multiplex PCR; TCRdb keeps in-frame clones, though not all of them. The sample has over a million clones; approximately 97% are singletons. Sequenced material: naive CD4+ T cells sorted from blood. The receptors come from a man aged 30 to 39 in good health. CDR3s include the opening cysteine and the closing phenylalanine or tryptophan. D genes are given only for firm matches. Size values are once, few and many counts, or a class for expanded clones, and some rows have none.

TGTGCCAGCAGCTTAGTTGGGCAGCAAGAGACCCAGTACTTC,CASSLVGQQETQYF,TRBJ2-5,TRBV11-2,-,-
TGTGCCAGCAGTTCACCCGGAGCTTTCTTT,CASSSPGAFF,TRBJ1-1,TRBV28,-,-
TGTGCCAGCAGCTTAGCGGGTCGCGTAGGGGGAAGCCTCTACGAGCAGTACTTC,CASSLAGRVGGSLYEQYF,TRBJ2-7,TRBV7-6,-,-
TGTGCCAGCAGTCCGAGGGTGAACGATGAAAAACTGTTTTTT,CASSPRVNDEKLFF,TRBJ1-4,TRBV2,-,-
TGTGCCACCAGCAGATTGAAACTAGCGGGAGCTCATGAGCAGTTCTTC,CATSRLKLAGAHEQFF,TRBJ2-1,TRBV15,TRBD2,-
TGCAGCGTGAAGCGGGGGGCCAGCTCCTACAATGAGCAGTTCTTC,CSVKRGASSYNEQFF,TRBJ2-1,TRBV29-1,TRBD2,-
TGTGCCAGCACCAGGGGTTATGAGCAGTTCTTC,CASTRGYEQFF,TRBJ2-1,TRBV2,-,-
TGTGCCAGCAGTTTAGCCGCCGGGGTAGGACCCCTCCACTTT,CASSLAAGVGPLHF,TRBJ1-6,TRBV7-6,-,once
TGTGCCATCAGAACCGGGACAGGGCTCTCTGGGGCCAACGTCCTGACTTTC,CAIRTGTGLSGANVLTF,TRBJ2-6,TRBV10-3,TRBD1,-
TGTGCCTGGAGGGGAATGACAGGGACCTATGAAGCTTTCTTT,CAWRGMTGTYEAFF,TRBJ1-1,TRBV30,TRBD1,-
TGTGCCACCAGCAGAGATTGGCTAGCGGGAGGTAATGAGCAGTTCTTC,CATSRDWLAGGNEQFF,TRBJ2-1,TRBV15,TRBD2,-
TGTGCCAGCAGCTCAGGGGGTTCGTCCTACAATGAGCAGTTCTTC,CASSSGGSSYNEQFF,TRBJ2-1,TRBV11-3,TRBD1,-
TGTGCCAGCAGTTTGGGCAGGGCCTACGAGCAGTACTTC,CASSLGRAYEQYF,TRBJ2-7,TRBV28,-,-
TGTGCCAGCGGGACTAGCGGGAGGGCCATTAATGAGCAGTTCTTC,CASGTSGRAINEQFF,TRBJ2-1,TRBV7-3,TRBD2,-
TGCAGCGTTATTCGACAGGAGACCGGGGAGCTGTTTTTT,CSVIRQETGELFF,TRBJ2-2,TRBV29-1,-,-
TGCGCCAGCAGCCAAGGCCTACTAGCGGGAGCGACAGATACGCAGTATTTT,CASSQGLLAGATDTQYF,TRBJ2-3,TRBV4-1,TRBD2,-
TGTGCCTGGAGTGGTGTTAAAGGACTGAACACCGGGGAGCTGTTTTTT,CAWSGVKGLNTGELFF,TRBJ2-2,TRBV30,-,-
TGTGCCAGCAGTGGGGCCGGGACAGGGTCCTCCGGGGAGCTGTTTTTT,CASSGAGTGSSGELFF,TRBJ2-2,TRBV6-1,TRBD1,-
TGTGCCAGCAGTGAAGACGCCGGACTAGCGGGAGTGTACAATGAGCAGTTCTTC,CASSEDAGLAGVYNEQFF,TRBJ2-1,TRBV6-4,TRBD2,-
TGTGCCAGCACCTCAGATATGGGGCTAGCGGGAGGCGATGAGCAGTTCTTC,CASTSDMGLAGGDEQFF,TRBJ2-1,TRBV7-9,TRBD2,-
TGTGCCAGCAGCCGACCGGGACTAGGAAGGTACGAGCAGTACTTC,CASSRPGLGRYEQYF,TRBJ2-7,TRBV16,TRBD2,-
TGTGCCAGCAGTTCCACGTACGAGCAGTACTTC,CASSSTYEQYF,TRBJ2-7,TRBV27,-,-
TGTGCCAGCAGTCCATATAAAGACAATGAGCAGTTCTTC,CASSPYKDNEQFF,TRBJ2-1,TRBV6-5,-,once
TGTGCCAGCAGCTTAGGTGGGACAGGTGCCAATGAGCAGTTCTTC,CASSLGGTGANEQFF,TRBJ2-1,TRBV7-9,TRBD1,-
TGTGCCAGCAGTCCGGGACAGGGCTCTGTTTCATCCAATTACTACGAGCAGTACTTC,CASSPGQGSVSSNYYEQYF,TRBJ2-7,TRBV28,TRBD1,-